The 6 T cell receptor beta chains below were found in one sample sequenced in a study of vaccination effects on CD4 cells after COVID-19. Antigen-specific CD4+ T cells were expanded (with viral peptide pools) by the ViraFEST assay ahead of sequencing. Upon completion of roughly ten days in culture, CD4+ T cells were isolated. Participants received two doses of either the BNT162b2 or mRNA-1273 vaccine. Produced via immunoSEQ multiplex PCR; TCRdb's table is partial and in-frame only. The sample consists of roughly 70,000 clones, about 67% of them appearing once. These receptors' antigens are unknown. The specimen was CD4+ T cells from PBMCs cultured with HCoV-229E spike peptides, collected after COVID-19 vaccination. All receptors come from a human donor who received a COVID-19 vaccine.

V is TRBV24-1 and J is TRBJ2-3; 9 bases fit TRBD2. The J segment lost 3 bases and the V segment lost 3 bases, leaving 3 bases of the junction unmatched. This CDR3 comprises 15 residues. Germline values: CDR1 KGHDR, CDR2 SFDVKD. The CDR3 DNA is TGTGCCACCAGTGATCCTAGCGGGGAAACAGATACGCAGTATTTT. It is translated as CATSDPSGETDTQYF.

There are a few counts of this clone. The chain combines TRBV7-9 with TRBJ1-3; D gene uncertain. The CDR3 is 15 amino acids. V dropped 6 bases and J dropped 0 bases, with 12 bases sitting between them. Germline assignment: CDR1 SEHNR and CDR2 FQNEAQ (reference sequence). CDR3 coding DNA: TGTGCCAGCAGTTCTAGACTGCCCTCTGGAAACACCATATATTTT. Its protein product is CASSSRLPSGNTIYF.

This clone was observed a few times. The V and J genes are TRBV5-1 and TRBJ1-2; no clear D. V lost 4 bases and J lost 5, with 6 bases in between. The length of the CDR3 is 11 residues. In germline, CDR1 is SGHRS, CDR2 YFSETQ. CDR3 sequence: CASSASYGYTF. For the CDR3, the DNA is TGCGCCAGCAGCGCGTCGTATGGCTACACCTTC.

This clone was detected a few times. The V and J genes are TRBV7-2 and TRBJ2-7; D is undetermined. Trimming pared 1 base from V and 5 bases from J, leaving 9 bases between. This CDR3 region has 13 residues. Germline V lookup: CDR1 SGHTA, CDR2 FQGNSA. For the CDR3, the DNA is TGTGCCAGCAGCTTAGGGGTGGCACACGAGCAGTACGTC. As protein: CASSLGVAHEQYV.

The genes are TRBV5-6 and TRBJ1-3; D is perhaps TRBD1 (6 bases). Trimming shortened V by 1 base and J by 2 bases, and 10 bases separated the two germline ends. The germline V gene has CDR1 SGHDT and CDR2 YYEEEE. This CDR3 contains 15 residues. The CDR3 spells CASSLQGTAGNTIYF. CDR3 in DNA: TGTGCCAGCAGCTTGCAGGGGACCGCTGGAAACACCATATATTTT.

The chain recombines TRBV18 with TRBJ1-3; D is undetermined. CDR3 length equals 13 residues. Germline V gives CDR1 KGHSH, CDR2 LQKENI. The V end lost 6 bases, the J end lost 0 bases, and 6 bases lay between the germline ends. Here the CDR3 reads CASSPNSGNTIYF. The DNA of the CDR3 is TGTGCCAGCTCCCCCAACTCTGGAAACACCATATATTTT.